The clone carrying this TCR beta chain appeared a single time. This specimen belongs to a study of blood T cell repertoires in COVID-19. As for the study in general: Some COVID-19 samples were acute and others convalescent; all came from the United States, Italy and Spain. Sample material is recorded as cDNA or gDNA derived from T cells, B-cell-depleted T cells, or PBMCs.

Between the trimmed V and J ends, which lost 4 bases and 8 bases, there was a span of 18 bases. This CDR3 has 14 amino acids. CDR1 is SGDLS and CDR2 is YYNGEE in the germline V gene. Under the authors' procedure: Quantification of nucleated cells was approximated via reference gene primer amplification. Here immunoSEQ multiplex PCR was the method, and the copy in TCRdb shows in-frame clones only, minus some. For V, J and clone size, that table is used; D and trimming come from the DNA. The repertoire includes about 140,000 clones, around 87% of them detected once, and approximately 5.4% sits in the top ten.

Sequenced input: peripheral blood. The clonotype was recovered from a human donor in a cohort sampled during active COVID-19. This chain joins TRBV9 and TRBJ1-2, with D hard to call. CDR3 region: CASSPSSAYSGYTF. In nucleotides, the CDR3 is TGTGCCAGCAGCCCTTCGTCCGCCTATTCGGGCTACACCTTC.